What follows describes a single TCR beta chain. What it recognizes is unknown. Germline CDR1 reads LNHDA; CDR2 reads SQIVND (reference sequence). The CDR3 contains 13 residues. The V and J ends lost 6 bases and 7 bases, in that order; junction bases with no gene match: 9. This entry comes from a study of lymphopenia after photon versus proton radiotherapy. The study, taken as a whole, reports: Only patients who died were analyzed for survival; proton advantage is unproven. A bigger post-nadir fall in TCR diversity correlated inversely with survival time in deceased patients.

Sequenced by immunoSEQ multiplex PCR; TCRdb stores in-frame clones only, minus some. The table lists approximately 170,000 clones, approximately 86% of them singletons. V usage is TRBV19 and J usage is TRBJ2-7; 7 bases are a match to TRBD1. The receptor was isolated from a man in his fifties with gastric cancer. The material sequenced was peripheral blood, taken from a patient treated with photon-based radiotherapy. CDR3 nucleotide sequence: TGTGCCAGTAGCAGGGACAGCCTCGGGGAGCAGTACTTC. Its protein product is CASSRDSLGEQYF.